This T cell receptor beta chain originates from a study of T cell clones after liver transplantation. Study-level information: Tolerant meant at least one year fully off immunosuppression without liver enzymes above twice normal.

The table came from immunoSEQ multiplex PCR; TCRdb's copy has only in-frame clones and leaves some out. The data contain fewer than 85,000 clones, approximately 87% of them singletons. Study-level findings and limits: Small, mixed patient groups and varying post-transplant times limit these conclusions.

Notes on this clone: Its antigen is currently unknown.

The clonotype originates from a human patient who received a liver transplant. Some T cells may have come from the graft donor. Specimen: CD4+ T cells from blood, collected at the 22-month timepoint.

The DNA of the CDR3 is TGTGCCAGCAGCGCACGGAGGGACTCCGGGAACACTGAAGCTTTCTTT. This gives the protein CASSARRDSGNTEAFF. The rearrangement joins TRBV7-2 to TRBJ1-1, with TRBD1 as a possible D gene (5 bases). Per germline, CDR1 SGHTA and CDR2 FQGNSA. Trimming left V 5 bases short and J 1 base short, with 17 bases between. The CDR3 has 16 residues.